The 15 T cell receptor beta chains below were found in one sample sequenced in a study of Ad26.COV2.S vaccination and SARS-CoV-2 variants. Treatment in this sample: roughly 18 received Ad26.COV2.S at low or high dose, single or two shots; 5 received placebo; per-sample allocation not given. Sampling was done on day 63 after the first vaccine or placebo injection. Repertoires were generated with immunoSEQ multiplex PCR, while TCRdb's copy carries only in-frame clones and drops some. The sample records more than 250,000 clones, around 87% being singletons. The material sequenced was peripheral blood, taken in a trial of Ad26.COV2.S vaccine versus placebo. These receptors came from a person between 18 and 65 years old who received the Ad26.COV2.S COVID-19 vaccine or a placebo.

The J gene is TRBJ1-2, the V gene TRBV7-8, with TRBD1 matching 7 bases. The CDR3 spans 17 residues. V trimming: 5 bases; J trimming: 5 bases; junction bases outside the gene matches: 17. Germline CDR1 SGHVS, CDR2 FQNEAQ. The CDR3 DNA sequence: TGTGCCAGCAGCAGGGACAGAAGTCCCCCCTTAGCGTATGGCTACACCTTC. It is translated as CASSRDRSPPLAYGYTF. Full variable domain (missing parts from reference TRBV7-8 and TRBJ1-2): GAGVSQSPRYKVAKRGQDVALRCDPISGHVSLFWYQQALGQGPEFLTYFQNEAQLDKSGLPSDRFFAERPEGSVSTLKIQRTQQEDSAVYLCASSRDRSPPLAYGYTFGSGTRLTVV.

The chain employs TRBV18 and TRBJ2-1; TRBD2 matches at 11 bases. Germline values: CDR1 KGHSH, CDR2 LQKENI. V gave up 2 bases and J gave up 9 bases; unmatched junction bases: 9. The CDR3 runs to 16 residues. CDR3 sequence: CASSPAGTSGSVEQFF. For the CDR3, the DNA is TGTGCCAGCTCACCAGCAGGTACTAGCGGGAGCGTTGAGCAGTTCTTC.

V and J are TRBV14 and TRBJ2-2, with 13 bases lining up with TRBD2. The CDR3 consists of 17 residues. V trimming: 5 bases; J trimming: 5 bases; junction bases outside the gene matches: 8. The germline gives CDR1 SGHDN, CDR2 FVKESK. The CDR3 DNA follows: TGTGCCAGCAGCTCCCATCCGGGACTAGCGGGAACCGGGGAGCTGTTTTTT. This sequence encodes CASSSHPGLAGTGELFF.

Written as DNA, the CDR3 is TGTGCCTGGGCGGGACGACTTCAAGAGACCCAGTACTTC. Translation: CAWAGRLQETQYF. The V and J genes are TRBV30 and TRBJ2-5, with D possibly TRBD2 on 6 matching bases. Between the trimmed V and J ends, which lost 5 bases and 2 bases, there was a span of 12 bases. Looked up from germline, CDR1 is GTSNPN and CDR2 is SVGIG (reference sequence). The CDR3 spans 13 residues.

This clone was recorded once. V usage is TRBV25-1 and J usage is TRBJ2-3; no reliable D call. Trimming removed 10 bases from V and 2 bases from J, with 19 bases in between. The CDR3 loop spans 15 amino acids. Germline V gives CDR1 MGHDK, CDR2 SYGVNS. In DNA form, the CDR3 reads TGTGCCATCAAAAACCCAGAAAGGGACACAGATACGCAGTATTTT. Its translation is CAIKNPERDTDTQYF.

The V call is TRBV7-9, the J call TRBJ1-2, with D possibly matching TRBD1 (6 bases). This CDR3 comprises 12 residues. With 5 bases removed from V and 6 bases from J, the gap between germline ends came to 10 bases. Germline loops: CDR1 SEHNR, CDR2 FQNEAQ (reference sequence). The CDR3 DNA is TGTGCCAGCAGCCCACAGGGTAATGGCTACACCTTC. It codes for CASSPQGNGYTF.

Details on this clone: Other DNA sequences in this specimen translate into the identical CDR3. The V gene is TRBV20-1, the J gene TRBJ2-3; D ambiguous. Per the germline V gene, CDR1 is DFQATT and CDR2 is SNEGSKA (reference sequence). The CDR3 loop spans 11 amino acids. Trimming took off 6 bases at V and 5 bases at J, with 9 bases between the two ends. In DNA form, the CDR3 reads TGCAGTGCCCCCTTGGGAGATACGCAGTATTTT. Residues: CSAPLGDTQYF.

This clone has only one observation. The chain combines TRBV18 with TRBJ1-1; D is unresolved. V was cut by 3 bases and J by 4 bases, with 12 bases left in between. CDR3 size: 14 residues. CDR1 and CDR2 from the germline V gene are KGHSH and LQKENI. The chain's CDR3 is CASSPTQVTTEAFF. CDR3 DNA sequence: TGTGCCAGCTCACCGACCCAGGTTACCACTGAAGCTTTCTTT.

The chain combines TRBV9 with TRBJ2-3, with D perhaps assigned TRBD1 or TRBD2 (5 bases each). In germline, CDR1 is SGDLS, CDR2 YYNGEE. V lost 0 bases and J lost 0, with 14 bases in between. There are 17 residues in the CDR3. The CDR3 sequence: CASSVEARDRSTDTQYF. The CDR3 nucleotides read TGTGCCAGCAGCGTAGAAGCTCGGGACCGAAGCACAGATACGCAGTATTTT.

The rearrangement joins TRBV5-4 to TRBJ2-3; the match to TRBD2 covers 13 bases. The CDR3 totals 15 residues. Germline V gives CDR1 SGHNT, CDR2 YYREEE (reference sequence). J gave up 6 bases and V 3 bases, and 4 bases lay outside the gene matches. The CDR3 reads CASSSLTSGGDTQYF. CDR3 DNA sequence: TGTGCCAGCAGCTCCCTGACTAGCGGGGGGGATACGCAGTATTTT.

The chain combines TRBV7-2 with TRBJ2-7; possibly TRBD2 for D (6 bases). Trimming took 3 bases from V and 3 from J, leaving 9 bases between them. The CDR3 is made up of 13 amino acids. CDR1 and CDR2 from the germline V gene are SGHTA and FQGNSA. The CDR3 sequence: CASSFGGIYEQYF. The DNA of the CDR3 is TGTGCCAGCAGCTTCGGGGGAATCTACGAGCAGTACTTC.

The chain carries TRBV3-1 (or the pseudogene TRBV3-2) and TRBJ1-6; possible D gene TRBD1, 6 bases. Germline V gene data show CDR1 as LGHDT and CDR2 as YNNKEL (reference sequence). V lost 6 bases, J lost 8 bases, and 17 bases lay in between. The CDR3 has 15 amino acids. The chain's CDR3 is CASRTRGNGDSPLHF. The CDR3 bases are TGTGCCAGCAGAACCAGGGGAAACGGAGATTCACCCCTCCACTTT.

This clone was observed a single time. The rearrangement joins TRBV12-5 to TRBJ2-1; the match to TRBD2 covers 9 bases. J lost 6 bases, V lost 7 bases, and 7 bases had no gene match. The germline V gene has CDR1 LGHNT and CDR2 FRNRAP. The CDR3 spans 14 residues. The CDR3 protein is CASASGTSTNEQFF. The CDR3 DNA reads TGTGCTAGTGCCTCCGGGACTAGCACCAATGAGCAGTTCTTC. The full variable domain, completed using reference TRBV12-5 and TRBJ2-1, is DARVTQTPRHKVTEMGQEVTMRCQPILGHNTVFWYRQTMMQGLELLAYFRNRAPLDDSGMPKDRFSAEMPDATLATLKIQPSEPRDSAVYFCASASGTSTNEQFFGPGTRLTVL.

This clone was detected once. The chain is built from TRBV20-1 and TRBJ2-1; 9 bases map to TRBD2. The V and J ends lost 3 bases and 15 bases, in that order; junction bases with no gene match: 6. Germline V gives CDR1 DFQATT, CDR2 SNEGSKA (reference sequence). CDR3 length equals 11 residues. CDR3 amino acids: CSARGAGGSFF. CDR3 sequence (DNA): TGCAGTGCTAGGGGCGCGGGAGGGTCGTTCTTC.

The rearrangement uses TRBV7-8 and TRBJ2-2; D might be TRBD2 (5 bases). Trimming shortened V by 1 base and J by 0 bases, and 6 bases separated the two germline ends. The length of the CDR3 is 15 residues. CDR1 SGHVS and CDR2 FQNEAQ come from the germline V gene. In nucleotides, the CDR3 is TGTGCCAGCAGCTTAGAACTAGCGAACACCGGGGAGCTGTTTTTT. Translating gives CASSLELANTGELFF.